Shown below are 17 T cell receptor beta chains from a single sample sequenced in a study of T cell responses to AZD1222 COVID-19 vaccine. The table came from immunoSEQ multiplex PCR; TCRdb's copy has only in-frame clones and leaves some out. The table shows 100,000 or so clones, with around 94% occurring only once. Here the sequenced sample was peripheral blood, taken on day 0 of AZD1222 vaccination. These receptors came from an adult in good health.

V is TRBV25-1 and J is TRBJ2-1; tentative D call: TRBD2 (6 bases). Germline V lookup: CDR1 MGHDK, CDR2 SYGVNS. The CDR3 is 14 amino acids. Trimming took 3 bases from V and 4 from J, leaving 10 bases between them. The CDR3, as DNA: TGTGCCAGCAGTGATCCCCGGGAGTACAATGAGCAGTTCTTC. This codes for CASSDPREYNEQFF.

J is TRBJ1-1 and V is TRBV6-1; a weak D match, TRBD1 (5 bases). CDR3 size: 13 residues. Trimming removed 2 bases at V and 4 bases at J, with 8 bases between. In germline, CDR1 is MNHNS, CDR2 SASEGT. The CDR3 bases are TGTGCCAGCAGTGAATTTAGGGGCACTGAAGCTTTCTTT. Protein sequence: CASSEFRGTEAFF.

The sample holds one count of this clone. The chain has TRBV19 and TRBJ1-4; TRBD1 aligns across 8 bases. The CDR3 sequence is 12 residues long. Germline V gene sequence: CDR1 LNHDA, CDR2 SQIVND (reference sequence). Trimming took 10 bases from V and 10 from J; bases not matched to a gene: 8. The CDR3 DNA is TGTGCCACGGGACAGGAAGAGGTAAAACTGTTTTTT. Its translation: CATGQEEVKLFF.

J is TRBJ1-5 and V is TRBV19; TRBD1 matches 7 bases. The CDR3 loop spans 15 amino acids. CDR1 is LNHDA, CDR2 SQIVND, per germline (reference sequence). V shed 5 bases, J shed 14 bases, and the junction held 18 bases outside the gene matches. The chain's CDR3 is CASSANQAKLQGKHF. CDR3 nucleotide sequence: TGTGCCAGTAGTGCGAACCAAGCTAAACTACAGGGGAAGCATTTT.

Written as DNA, the CDR3 is TGTGCCAGCAGCTTAGAGACGGGGGCTTACTACGAGCAGTACTTC. It yields the protein CASSLETGAYYEQYF. The rearrangement uses TRBV11-2 and TRBJ2-7; D is perhaps TRBD1 or TRBD2 (6 bases each). The CDR3 is 15 amino acids. V gave up 0 bases and J gave up 3 bases, with 12 bases separating them. CDR1 and CDR2 from the germline V gene are SGHAT and FQNNGV. The full variable domain, its missing parts supplied by reference TRBV11-2 and TRBJ2-7, is EAGVAQSPRYKIIEKRQSVAFWCNPISGHATLYWYQQILGQGPKLLIQFQNNGVVDDSQLPKDRFSAERLKGVDSTLKIQPAKLEDSAVYLCASSLETGAYYEQYFGPGTRLTVT.

This chain connects TRBV2 to TRBJ1-4; no firm D call. From germline, CDR1 is SNHLY and CDR2 FYNNEI. V lost 4 bases and J lost 8, with 8 bases in between. The CDR3 covers 12 residues. CDR3 nucleotide sequence: TGTGCCAGCAGTGCCGAACGCGAAAAACTGTTTTTT. It translates to CASSAEREKLFF.

The CDR3 DNA reads as TGTGCCAGCAGTTCTACTAGCGGGCCCTACAATGAGCAGTTCTTC. Its translation: CASSSTSGPYNEQFF. The V gene is TRBV11-2, the J gene TRBJ2-1, with 9 bases that match TRBD2. This CDR3 spans 15 amino acids. The junction had 5 bases not matched to a gene; V was cut back by 6 bases and J by 2 bases. CDR1 and CDR2 from the germline V gene are SGHAT and FQNNGV.

The rearrangement joins TRBV3-1 (or the pseudogene TRBV3-2) to TRBJ1-2; D perhaps matches TRBD1 (6 bases). Trimming removed 0 bases at V and 11 bases at J, with 13 bases between. The CDR3 contains 13 residues. Per the germline V gene, CDR1 is LGHDT and CDR2 is YNNKEL (reference sequence). The CDR3 bases are TGTGCCAGCAGCCAAGATCGGGGACATCCTTACACCTTC. Its protein is CASSQDRGHPYTF.

The chain recombines TRBV18 with TRBJ1-4; 7 bases line up with TRBD1. Losses at the gene ends were 3 bases for V and 7 bases for J; bases not matched to a gene: 5. The CDR3 consists of 14 residues. Per germline, CDR1 KGHSH and CDR2 LQKENI. CDR3 nucleotide sequence: TGTGCCAGCTCACCGGACAGGACGGGTGAAAAACTGTTTTTT. This gives the protein CASSPDRTGEKLFF. Complete variable domain (other parts from reference TRBV18 and TRBJ1-4): NAGVMQNPRHLVRRRGQEARLRCSPMKGHSHVYWYRQLPEEGLKFMVYLQKENIIDESGMPKERFSAEFPKEGPSILRIQQVVRGDSAAYFCASSPDRTGEKLFFGSGTQLSVL.

The chain employs TRBV27 and TRBJ2-1, with TRBD2 identical over 8 bases. After removal of 4 bases from V and 4 bases from J, the junction contained 6 bases not matched to a gene. The CDR3 spans 15 residues. The V gene's germline CDR1 is MNHEY and CDR2 SMNVEV (reference sequence). Here the CDR3 DNA reads TGTGCCAGCAGTTCTCCGGGACTAGATTACAATGAGCAGTTCTTC. Its translation is CASSSPGLDYNEQFF.

In DNA form, the CDR3 reads TGTGCCTGGAGGGATACTAGCGGACCATACAATGAGCAGTTCTTC. This encodes CAWRDTSGPYNEQFF. J is TRBJ2-1 and V is TRBV30, with TRBD2 identical over 8 bases. After removal of 3 bases from V and 4 bases from J, the junction contained 8 bases not matched to a gene. The CDR3 length is 15 residues. Per germline, CDR1 GTSNPN and CDR2 SVGIG (reference sequence). Based on the CDR3 plus reference TRBV30 and TRBJ2-1, the full variable domain is SQTIHQWPATLVQPVGSPLSLECTVEGTSNPNLYWYRQAAGRGLQLLFYSVGIGQISSEVPQNLSASRPQDRQFILSSKKLLLSDSGFYLCAWRDTSGPYNEQFFGPGTRLTVL.

This sequence joins TRBV6-6 and TRBJ1-1; D gene unclear. V was pared by 2 bases and J by 2 bases, with 12 bases between. From germline, CDR1 is MNHNY and CDR2 SVGAGI (reference sequence). CDR3 length: 15 residues. DNA of the CDR3: TGTGCCAGCAGTTACGGCGAATTCGGAAACACTGAAGCTTTCTTT. Translated, it gives CASSYGEFGNTEAFF.

The V and J genes are TRBV6-5 and TRBJ1-4, with 7 bases matching TRBD1. The germline gives CDR1 MNHEY, CDR2 SVGAGI. The CDR3 has 16 amino acids. Unmatched junction bases numbered 13, after V lost 4 bases and J lost 8 bases. The CDR3 sequence: CASSSTYRGYREKLFF. The DNA for the CDR3 is TGTGCCAGCAGTTCAACCTACAGGGGCTATAGGGAAAAACTGTTTTTT.

The V gene is TRBV19, the J gene TRBJ1-3; TRBD1 aligns across 7 bases. Germline V CDR1 and CDR2: LNHDA, SQIVND (reference sequence). This CDR3 has 19 residues. After removal of 6 bases from V and 3 bases from J, the junction contained 20 bases not matched to a gene. The DNA of the CDR3 is TGTGCCAGTAGGGGACCGGGACAGTCCCTGAGGGGGGATGGAAACACCATATATTTT. This encodes CASRGPGQSLRGDGNTIYF.

A word on this clone: This sample also contains other DNA sequences that code for the same CDR3. The chain links TRBV6-1 to TRBJ1-3; D unclear. Trimming removed 1 base from V and 0 bases from J, with 7 bases in between. This CDR3 contains 15 residues. Germline loops: CDR1 MNHNS, CDR2 SASEGT. CDR3 sequence: CASSEVAGSGNTIYF. The CDR3 nucleotides are TGTGCCAGCAGTGAAGTGGCAGGCTCTGGAAACACCATATATTTT.

The chain has TRBV3-1 (or the pseudogene TRBV3-2) and TRBJ1-3, with D unresolved. The CDR3 runs 14 residues. The V gene lost 5 bases and the J gene lost 4 bases, with 12 bases spanning the gap. The germline V gene encodes CDR1 LGHDT and CDR2 YNNKEL (reference sequence). This chain's CDR3 is CASSSDLSGNTIYF. The CDR3 DNA follows: TGTGCCAGCAGCTCCGACCTATCCGGAAACACCATATATTTT.

V is TRBV2 and J is TRBJ1-2, with D unclear. The CDR3 extends over 12 amino acids. The germline V and J ends were trimmed by 4 bases and 7 bases, with 10 bases remaining between them. Germline V gene sequence: CDR1 SNHLY, CDR2 FYNNEI. CDR3 residues: CASSVTGAGYTF. CDR3 sequence (DNA): TGTGCCAGCAGTGTTACCGGTGCTGGCTACACCTTC.